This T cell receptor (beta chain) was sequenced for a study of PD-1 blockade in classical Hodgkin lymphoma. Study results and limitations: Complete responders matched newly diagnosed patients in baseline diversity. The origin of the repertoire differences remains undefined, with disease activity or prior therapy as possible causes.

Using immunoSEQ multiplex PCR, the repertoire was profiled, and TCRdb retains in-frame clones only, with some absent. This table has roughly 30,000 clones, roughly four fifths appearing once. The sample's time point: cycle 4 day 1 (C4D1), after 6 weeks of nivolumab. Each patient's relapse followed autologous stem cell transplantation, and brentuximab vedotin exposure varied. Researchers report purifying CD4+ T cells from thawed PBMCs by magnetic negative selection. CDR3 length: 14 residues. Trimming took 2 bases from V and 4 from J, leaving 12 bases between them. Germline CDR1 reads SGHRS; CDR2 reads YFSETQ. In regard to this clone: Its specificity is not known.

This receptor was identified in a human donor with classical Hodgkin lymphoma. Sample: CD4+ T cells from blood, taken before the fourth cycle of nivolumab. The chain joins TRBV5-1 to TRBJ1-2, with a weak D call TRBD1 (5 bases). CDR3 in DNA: TGCGCCAGCAGCTTCGGGGACGGCGGCTATGGCTACACCTTC. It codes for CASSFGDGGYGYTF.